Shown below are 24 T cell receptor beta chains from a single sample sequenced in a study of shared clonotypes between healthy human individuals. Sequenced by immunoSEQ multiplex PCR; TCRdb stores in-frame clones only, minus some. The sample lists roughly 100,000 clones, about 66% occurring once. What was sequenced was memory CD8+ T cells sorted from blood. Subset meaning: CD45RO+ cells pooled with CCR7-negative TemRA cells. These receptors all come from a young woman in good health.

This clone counts as medium-sized. Other DNA sequences in this sample translate to the same CDR3. This sequence joins TRBV27 and TRBJ1-2; D perhaps matches TRBD1 (5 bases). Germline CDR1 MNHEY, CDR2 SMNVEV (reference sequence). CDR3 length equals 13 residues. Trimming removed 4 bases from V and 2 bases from J, with 8 bases in between. CDR3 in DNA: TGTGCCAGCAGTTCCCAGGGAAACTATGGCTACACCTTC. Protein sequence: CASSSQGNYGYTF.

This chain links TRBV5-1 with TRBJ2-5; unclear D gene. CDR3 length: 10 residues. Trimming shortened V by 4 bases and J by 5 bases, and 3 bases separated the two germline ends. From germline, CDR1 is SGHRS and CDR2 YFSETQ. The CDR3 region has the DNA TGCGCCAGCAGCCTTGAGACCCAGTACTTC. Translated, it gives CASSLETQYF. Full variable domain (rest looked up from reference TRBV5-1 and TRBJ2-5): KAGVTQTPRYLIKTRGQQVTLSCSPISGHRSVSWYQQTPGQGLQFLFEYFSETQRNKGNFPGRFSGRQFSNSRSEMNVSTLELGDSALYLCASSLETQYFGPGTRLLVL.

This clone was recorded a few times. The chain has TRBV6-5 and TRBJ2-1; the D is unclear. Germline V CDR1 and CDR2: MNHEY, SVGAGI. CDR3 size: 14 residues. V was clipped by 5 bases and J by 7 bases, with 15 bases between them. CDR3 loop: CASSRSLEWNEQFF. DNA for the CDR3: TGTGCCAGCAGTCGCTCGCTAGAATGGAATGAGCAGTTCTTC.

The CDR3 DNA reads as TGTGCCAGCGAGACTAGCGTCGGGGAGCTGTTTTTT. Its translation: CASETSVGELFF. The chain recombines TRBV7-9 with TRBJ2-2, with 8 bases identical to TRBD2. CDR1 SEHNR and CDR2 FQNEAQ come from the germline V gene (reference sequence). V was clipped by 8 bases and J by 7 bases; unmatched bases: 3. The CDR3 contains 12 residues.

The chain recombines TRBV15 with TRBJ2-5; 7 bases align to TRBD1. The germline V gene has CDR1 LNHNV and CDR2 YYDKDF (reference sequence). The CDR3 spans 15 residues. V lost 4 bases and J lost 6; bases outside the gene matches: 11. The CDR3 loop reads CATSTGPGGPKTQYF. In DNA, the CDR3 is TGTGCCACCAGCACAGGGCCAGGGGGACCGAAGACCCAGTACTTC.

Worth noting for this clone: A read error may produce the germline difference seen at one junction end. V is TRBV11-1 and J is TRBJ1-2; the D gene is possibly TRBD1 (6 bases). The length of the CDR3 is 13 residues. The germline CDR1 and CDR2 sequences are SGHAT and FQDESV (reference sequence). The CDR3 nucleotides are TGTGCCAGCAGCGTAGCAGGGGTCTATGGCTACACCTTC. Encoded protein: CASSVAGVYGYTF.

Comments on this clone: Since a much larger clone is just one base distant, this may be a read error. CDR3 in amino acids: CASSEGQGGTGELFF. The CDR3 nucleotides read TGTGCCAGCAGTGAAGGACAGGGGGGCACCGGGGAGCTGTTTTTT. The chain joins TRBV2 to TRBJ2-2; TRBD1 aligns across 9 bases. The V gene's germline CDR1 is SNHLY and CDR2 FYNNEI. The ends lost 1 base at V and 4 bases at J; junction bases unmatched: 1. The CDR3 extends over 15 amino acids.

The chain recombines TRBV27 with TRBJ2-1; D uncertain. Germline V gene sequence: CDR1 MNHEY, CDR2 SMNVEV (reference sequence). Between the trimmed V and J ends, which lost 2 bases and 8 bases, there was a span of 13 bases. This CDR3 has 14 residues. CDR3 DNA sequence: TGTGCCAGCAGTTTAATCCTGGGTTCGGATGAGCAGTTCTTC. Translating it yields CASSLILGSDEQFF.

This chain uses TRBV25-1 with TRBJ1-1, with D perhaps TRBD1 (6 bases). Trimming cost V 8 bases and J 7 bases, with 11 bases left between them. The CDR3 consists of 11 residues. Germline lookup yields CDR1 MGHDK and CDR2 SYGVNS. CDR3 bases: TGTGCCAGCGCGACAGGTTTTGAAGCTTTCTTT. Translating gives CASATGFEAFF. Together with reference TRBV25-1 and TRBJ1-1, the CDR3 gives the full variable domain: EADIYQTPRYLVIGTGKKITLECSQTMGHDKMYWYQQDPGMELHLIHYSYGVNSTEKGDLSSESTVSRIRTEHFPLTLESARPSHTSQYLCASATGFEAFFGQGTRLTVV.

This clone showed up just once. V gene TRBV5-1 combines with J gene TRBJ2-5, with 7 positions matching TRBD2. Germline V gene lookup returns CDR1 SGHRS and CDR2 YFSETQ. V gave up 2 bases and J gave up 1 base; unmatched junction bases: 2. The CDR3 has 14 residues. The CDR3 bases are TGCGCCAGCAGCTTCTGGACTAGCCAAGAGACCCAGTACTTC. Amino acid sequence: CASSFWTSQETQYF.

This clone was recorded many times. The chain uses TRBV27 and TRBJ2-6, with D possibly called TRBD1 or TRBD2 (6 bases each). CDR1 and CDR2 from the germline V gene are MNHEY and SMNVEV (reference sequence). The CDR3 loop spans 18 amino acids. V was clipped by 1 base and J by 1 base, with 14 bases between them. CDR3 nucleotides: TGTGCCAGCAGTTTATTTCGGGGGCGCGATTCTGGGGCCAACGTCCTGACTTTC. Translating it yields CASSLFRGRDSGANVLTF.

V gene TRBV4-1 combines with J gene TRBJ2-1, with D perhaps given as TRBD1 or TRBD2 (5 bases each). The V and J ends lost 5 bases and 0 bases respectively, with 20 bases between them. Germline CDR1 is MGHRA and CDR2 is YSYEKL. The CDR3 runs to 18 residues. The CDR3 DNA reads as TGCGCCAGCAGCAGTGGTCCGGGACCACCGAGCTCCTACAATGAGCAGTTCTTC. Protein sequence: CASSSGPGPPSSYNEQFF.

V usage is TRBV13 and J usage is TRBJ2-2, with 9 bases that match TRBD1. V gave up 4 bases and J gave up 5 bases; unmatched junction bases: 8. The CDR3 consists of 16 residues. The germline V gene has CDR1 PRHDT and CDR2 FYEKMQ (reference sequence). CDR3 sequence reads: CASSSTGGVGTGELFF. In DNA, the CDR3 is TGTGCCAGCAGCTCAACAGGGGGCGTTGGGACCGGGGAGCTGTTTTTT.

The chain uses TRBV10-3 and TRBJ1-3; D perhaps matches TRBD1 (5 bases). CDR1 ENHRY and CDR2 SYGVKD come from the germline V gene. The CDR3 runs 14 residues. Trimming left V 5 bases short and J 8 bases short, with 16 bases between. The CDR3 loop reads CAISPTERSDTIYF. Written as DNA, the CDR3 is TGTGCCATCAGTCCGACAGAACGGTCGGACACCATATATTTT.

The chain joins TRBV28 to TRBJ2-1, with TRBD2 identical over 9 bases. The CDR3 spans 15 residues. V lost 2 bases to trimming and J lost 3 bases; unmatched junction nucleotides: 2. Germline-derived CDR1 and CDR2 are MDHEN and SYDVKM. CDR3 nucleotides: TGTGCCAGCAGTTTACCTAGCGGGAACTACAATGAGCAGTTCTTC. Protein: CASSLPSGNYNEQFF. Variable domain in full (rest from reference TRBV28 and TRBJ2-1): DVKVTQSSRYLVKRTGEKVFLECVQDMDHENMFWYRQDPGLGLRLIYFSYDVKMKEKGDIPEGYSVSREKKERFSLILESASTNQTSMYLCASSLPSGNYNEQFFGPGTRLTVL.

This chain links TRBV5-1 with TRBJ2-1; unclear D gene. Trimming removed 2 bases from V and 9 bases from J, with 9 bases in between. The CDR3 runs to 12 residues. Germline CDR1 reads SGHRS; CDR2 reads YFSETQ. The CDR3 spells CASSFTLGEQFF. The CDR3 DNA sequence: TGCGCCAGCAGCTTTACGCTCGGTGAGCAGTTCTTC.

The CDR3 loop is CASRSRGFPVYEQYF. In DNA form, the CDR3 reads TGTGCCAGCAGGTCTCGAGGGTTTCCCGTCTACGAGCAGTACTTC. V is TRBV28 and J is TRBJ2-7; D might be TRBD2 (5 bases). The CDR3 length is 15 residues. Trimming left V 6 bases short and J 3 bases short, with 18 bases between. Germline CDR1 and CDR2: MDHEN and SYDVKM.

This chain uses TRBV7-2 with TRBJ2-7, with D possibly matching TRBD1 (6 bases). This CDR3 is 15 amino acids long. V was cut by 5 bases and J by 4 bases, with 18 bases left in between. Germline values: CDR1 SGHTA, CDR2 FQGNSA. The CDR3 region has the DNA TGTGCCAGCAGCCCGCAGGGGCTCCTCTCTTACGAGCAGTACTTC. Its translation is CASSPQGLLSYEQYF. The full variable domain, in which reference TRBV7-2 and TRBJ2-7 provide the parts outside the CDR3, is GAGVSQSPSNKVTEKGKDVELRCDPISGHTALYWYRQSLGQGLEFLIYFQGNSAPDKSGLPSDRFSAERTGGSVSTLTIQRTQQEDSAVYLCASSPQGLLSYEQYFGPGTRLTVT.

This clone was detected ten times or more. The V call is TRBV9, the J call TRBJ2-7; perhaps TRBD1 as D (6 bases). In germline, CDR1 is SGDLS, CDR2 YYNGEE. The CDR3 runs to 16 residues. Between the trimmed V and J ends, which lost 4 bases and 2 bases, there was a span of 19 bases. The DNA of the CDR3 is TGTGCCAGCAGCCTCAATACCGGGACACCACCCTACGAGCAGTACTTC. It is translated as CASSLNTGTPPYEQYF.

The sample holds a few counts of this clone. The chain combines TRBV7-9 with TRBJ1-4; D is uncertain. Germline V gene sequence: CDR1 SEHNR, CDR2 FQNEAQ (reference sequence). Between the trimmed V and J ends, which lost 5 bases and 7 bases, there was a span of 8 bases. The CDR3 extends over 12 amino acids. The CDR3 DNA sequence: TGTGCCAGCAGCGAAAGTGGTGAAAAACTGTTTTTT. Encoded protein: CASSESGEKLFF.

The chain recombines TRBV5-4 with TRBJ1-2; maybe TRBD1 (5 bases). The V and J ends lost 2 bases and 4 bases respectively, with 15 bases between them. This CDR3 has 15 amino acids. Germline V gene sequence: CDR1 SGHNT, CDR2 YYREEE (reference sequence). The CDR3 DNA reads as TGTGCCAGCAGCTTAGGTCAGGGATACAGCTATGGCTACACCTTC. It codes for CASSLGQGYSYGYTF.

This clone was counted a single time. This sequence joins TRBV6-6 and TRBJ2-1; D gene uncertain. Germline-derived CDR1 and CDR2 are MNHNY and SVGAGI (reference sequence). This CDR3 is built from 11 residues. V dropped 0 bases and J dropped 8 bases, with 2 bases sitting between them. In DNA form, the CDR3 reads TGTGCCAGCAGTTACTCCTATGAGCAGTTCTTC. This encodes CASSYSYEQFF.

The chain links TRBV28 to TRBJ1-4; TRBD1 matches at 8 bases. Germline assignment: CDR1 MDHEN and CDR2 SYDVKM. The V and J ends lost 2 bases and 4 bases, in that order; junction bases with no gene match: 6. This CDR3 has 16 amino acids. The CDR3 DNA sequence: TGTGCCAGCAGTTTAGGGACAGGAGGCCGTAATGAAAAACTGTTTTTT. Amino acid sequence: CASSLGTGGRNEKLFF.

The chain recombines TRBV28 with TRBJ2-7, with TRBD1 matching over 9 bases. With V trimmed by 2 bases and J by 4 bases, 0 bases remained unmatched. There are 13 residues in the CDR3. Germline V CDR1 and CDR2: MDHEN, SYDVKM. This chain's CDR3 is CASSLGTGYEQYF. In nucleotides, the CDR3 is TGTGCCAGCAGTTTAGGGACAGGGTACGAGCAGTACTTC.